These T cell receptor beta chains were read from a single sample in a study of cytomegalovirus exposure and HLA in healthy donors. TCRdb's table, derived via immunoSEQ multiplex PCR, lists solely in-frame clones and lacks some. Of fewer than 120,000 clones in the sample, approximately 83% are singletons; the top ten hold approximately 2%. The specimen was PBMCs. These TCRs come from a man between 40 and 49 years old in good health and CMV-seronegative. Each CDR3 is given with its conserved first and last residue. Each record gives: CDR3 DNA, CDR3 protein, D gene, V gene, J gene, clone size. A D gene is named only where the DNA matches it firmly. The size of a clone is reported for some rows only, either as once, few or many, or as a class for expanded clones.

CDR3 DNA: TGTGCCATTGGACTAGCCGCAGATACGCAGTATTTT
CDR3 protein: CAIGLAADTQYF
D gene: TRBD2
V gene: TRBV10-3
J gene: TRBJ2-3
clone size: few

CDR3 DNA: TGCGCCAGCAGCCCCCTTTTTGCGAGCGGGAGACTCAATGAGCAGTTCTTC
CDR3 protein: CASSPLFASGRLNEQFF
D gene: TRBD2
V gene: TRBV4-1
J gene: TRBJ2-1
clone size: NA

CDR3 DNA: TGTGCCAGCTCACGAGGCAGGGTCGACTATGGCTACACCTTC
CDR3 protein: CASSRGRVDYGYTF
D gene: NA
V gene: TRBV18
J gene: TRBJ1-2
clone size: NA

CDR3 DNA: TGTGCCAGCAGCTTAGGGACAGACTACCAAGAGACCCAGTACTTC
CDR3 protein: CASSLGTDYQETQYF
D gene: NA
V gene: TRBV7-2
J gene: TRBJ2-5
clone size: NA

CDR3 DNA: TGCGCCAGCACCCAGGGTGGGACTGAAGCTTTCTTT
CDR3 protein: CASTQGGTEAFF
D gene: NA
V gene: TRBV10-2
J gene: TRBJ1-1
clone size: NA

CDR3 DNA: TGTGCCAGCAGCTTCCTCGGCACTGAAGCTTTCTTT
CDR3 protein: CASSFLGTEAFF
D gene: NA
V gene: TRBV7-2
J gene: TRBJ1-1
clone size: NA

CDR3 DNA: TGCGCCAGCAGTCGAGACTCCCCCAATCAGCCCCAGCATTTT
CDR3 protein: CASSRDSPNQPQHF
D gene: NA
V gene: TRBV5-1
J gene: TRBJ1-5
clone size: NA

CDR3 DNA: TGTGCCATCAGTGAGTCGGGACAGATGAACACTGAAGCTTTCTTT
CDR3 protein: CAISESGQMNTEAFF
D gene: TRBD1
V gene: TRBV10-3
J gene: TRBJ1-1
clone size: NA

CDR3 DNA: TGCAGTGCCGGAAGGAGCGATGGCTACACCTTC
CDR3 protein: CSAGRSDGYTF
D gene: NA
V gene: TRBV20-1
J gene: TRBJ1-2
clone size: NA

CDR3 DNA: TGTGCCAGCAGTACTTCCTTCCCGTCCTCACCCACTGAAGCTTTCTTT
CDR3 protein: CASSTSFPSSPTEAFF
D gene: NA
V gene: TRBV7-3
J gene: TRBJ1-1
clone size: NA

CDR3 DNA: TGTGCCAGCAGCTCACGTAGCGGGTGGGACACCGGGGAGCTGTTTTTT
CDR3 protein: CASSSRSGWDTGELFF
D gene: TRBD2
V gene: TRBV7-6
J gene: TRBJ2-2
clone size: NA

CDR3 DNA: TGTGCCAGCAGTGCCTTTGAGGGCGGAGGAGGCTACACCTTC
CDR3 protein: CASSAFEGGGGYTF
D gene: NA
V gene: TRBV6-6
J gene: TRBJ1-2
clone size: NA

CDR3 DNA: TGTGCCAGCGGGACTAGCGGTGGTGATACGCAGTATTTT
CDR3 protein: CASGTSGGDTQYF
D gene: TRBD2
V gene: TRBV5-4
J gene: TRBJ2-3
clone size: NA

CDR3 DNA: TGTGCCAGCAGTGACGAGAGTGGAGCTTTCTTT
CDR3 protein: CASSDESGAFF
D gene: NA
V gene: TRBV2
J gene: TRBJ1-1
clone size: NA

CDR3 DNA: TGTGCCAGCAGCTCAGGGGGACAGGGAATGAGGCTGGACACTGAAGCTTTCTTT
CDR3 protein: CASSSGGQGMRLDTEAFF
D gene: TRBD1
V gene: TRBV7-9
J gene: TRBJ1-1
clone size: NA

CDR3 DNA: TGTGCCAGTAGTATGGGCGGGGGGGCCCAAGAGACCCAGTACTTC
CDR3 protein: CASSMGGGAQETQYF
D gene: TRBD2
V gene: TRBV19
J gene: TRBJ2-5
clone size: NA

CDR3 DNA: TGTGCCAGCAGTCCCAAATATGCTTGGGGGGATCAGCCCCAGCATTTT
CDR3 protein: CASSPKYAWGDQPQHF
D gene: NA
V gene: TRBV27
J gene: TRBJ1-5
clone size: NA

CDR3 DNA: TGTGCCAGCAGTCCCGCGAGTACTTCACCCCTCCACTTT
CDR3 protein: CASSPASTSPLHF
D gene: NA
V gene: TRBV6-1
J gene: TRBJ1-6
clone size: NA

CDR3 DNA: TGTGCCAGCAGCGTAGGACAGGACTATGGCTACACCTTC
CDR3 protein: CASSVGQDYGYTF
D gene: TRBD1
V gene: TRBV5-6
J gene: TRBJ1-2
clone size: NA

CDR3 DNA: TGCGCCAGCAGCTTGGCTGGACAGGGAGAAGGTGAAGCTTTCTTT
CDR3 protein: CASSLAGQGEGEAFF
D gene: TRBD1
V gene: TRBV5-1
J gene: TRBJ1-1
clone size: NA

CDR3 DNA: TGCGCCAGCAGCCAAAACGGACAGTACACTGAAGCTTTCTTT
CDR3 protein: CASSQNGQYTEAFF
D gene: NA
V gene: TRBV4-3
J gene: TRBJ1-1
clone size: NA

CDR3 DNA: TGTGCCAGCAGGAGGACAGTGACCCTGAATGAAAAACTGTTTTTT
CDR3 protein: CASRRTVTLNEKLFF
D gene: NA
V gene: TRBV27
J gene: TRBJ1-4
clone size: NA

CDR3 DNA: TGTGCCTGGAGTACTAGCGGGGCCCAAGTCGTTGAGCAGTTCTTC
CDR3 protein: CAWSTSGAQVVEQFF
D gene: TRBD2
V gene: TRBV30
J gene: TRBJ2-1
clone size: once

CDR3 DNA: TGCGCCAGCAGCGCCTCCGGGGGACAGAATGAAAAACTGTTTTTT
CDR3 protein: CASSASGGQNEKLFF
D gene: TRBD1
V gene: TRBV5-1
J gene: TRBJ1-4
clone size: NA

CDR3 DNA: TGTGCCAGCGGGGACAGGGAAACGCCCCAGCATTTT
CDR3 protein: CASGDRETPQHF
D gene: TRBD1
V gene: TRBV27
J gene: TRBJ1-5
clone size: NA

CDR3 DNA: TGTGCCAGCAGTTTCGCCCCTAGCGGAAACTCCTACGAGCAGTACTTC
CDR3 protein: CASSFAPSGNSYEQYF
D gene: TRBD2
V gene: TRBV7-6
J gene: TRBJ2-7
clone size: NA

CDR3 DNA: TGTGCCAGCAGCTCCCGGGTCTCTAACTATGGCTACACCTTC
CDR3 protein: CASSSRVSNYGYTF
D gene: NA
V gene: TRBV6-5
J gene: TRBJ1-2
clone size: NA

CDR3 DNA: TGTGCCAGCAGCAACCAAGCGGGGGGCAGCACAGATACGCAGTATTTT
CDR3 protein: CASSNQAGGSTDTQYF
D gene: NA
V gene: TRBV21-1
J gene: TRBJ2-3
clone size: NA

CDR3 DNA: TGTGCCACCAGCAGAGTAGGACTAGCGACGTCCGGGGAGCTGTTTTTT
CDR3 protein: CATSRVGLATSGELFF
D gene: TRBD2
V gene: TRBV15
J gene: TRBJ2-2
clone size: NA

CDR3 DNA: TGTGCCAGCAGTCGACAGGGAGGTTATCAGCCCCAGCATTTT
CDR3 protein: CASSRQGGYQPQHF
D gene: TRBD1
V gene: TRBV6-5
J gene: TRBJ1-5
clone size: NA

CDR3 DNA: TGCGCCAGCAGCACCGGGACAGGGGTGATAGAGACCCAGTACTTC
CDR3 protein: CASSTGTGVIETQYF
D gene: TRBD1
V gene: TRBV5-1
J gene: TRBJ2-5
clone size: NA

CDR3 DNA: TGTGCCAGCAGCTTTCGACAGGGGCTCCGGGAAAAACTGTTTTTT
CDR3 protein: CASSFRQGLREKLFF
D gene: TRBD1
V gene: TRBV4-2
J gene: TRBJ1-4
clone size: NA

CDR3 DNA: TGTGCCAGCAGTGTCGCAAACAGGGCCCCCGGCGATCAGCCCCAGCATTTT
CDR3 protein: CASSVANRAPGDQPQHF
D gene: NA
V gene: TRBV6-4
J gene: TRBJ1-5
clone size: NA

CDR3 DNA: TGTGCCAGCTCATCGACAGGGATGAACACTGAAGCTTTCTTT
CDR3 protein: CASSSTGMNTEAFF
D gene: TRBD1
V gene: TRBV18
J gene: TRBJ1-1
clone size: NA

CDR3 DNA: TGTGCCAGCAGCCGTGGGCGCAGCTCTGGAAACACCATATATTTT
CDR3 protein: CASSRGRSSGNTIYF
D gene: NA
V gene: TRBV5-8
J gene: TRBJ1-3
clone size: once

CDR3 DNA: TGTGCCAGCCTCCCTCCGGGAGGGATGGTGTCAGCTTATACGCAGTATTTT
CDR3 protein: CASLPPGGMVSAYTQYF
D gene: TRBD2
V gene: TRBV28
J gene: TRBJ2-3
clone size: NA

CDR3 DNA: TGTGCCAGCAGCCTAGCAGGGGACAATCAGCCCCAGCATTTT
CDR3 protein: CASSLAGDNQPQHF
D gene: NA
V gene: TRBV9
J gene: TRBJ1-5
clone size: NA

CDR3 DNA: TGTGCCTGGAGAGGGACAGGGTTAGGCTACACCTTC
CDR3 protein: CAWRGTGLGYTF
D gene: TRBD1
V gene: TRBV30
J gene: TRBJ1-2
clone size: NA